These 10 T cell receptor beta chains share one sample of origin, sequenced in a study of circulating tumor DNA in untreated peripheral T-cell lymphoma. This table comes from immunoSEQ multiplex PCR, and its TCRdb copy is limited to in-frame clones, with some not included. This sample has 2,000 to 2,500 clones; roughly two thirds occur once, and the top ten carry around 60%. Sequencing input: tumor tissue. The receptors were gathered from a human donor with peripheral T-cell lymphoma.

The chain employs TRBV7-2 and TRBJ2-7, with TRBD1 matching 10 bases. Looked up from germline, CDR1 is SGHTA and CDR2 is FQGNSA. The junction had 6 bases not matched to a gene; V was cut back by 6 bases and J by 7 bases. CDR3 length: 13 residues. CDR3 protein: CASRRQGAPEQYF. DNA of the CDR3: TGTGCCAGCAGGCGACAGGGGGCTCCTGAGCAGTACTTC.

CDR3 in amino acids: CASSPGQGLRDEQYF. The CDR3, as DNA: TGTGCCAGTAGTCCGGGACAGGGGCTTAGGGACGAGCAGTACTTC. The chain joins TRBV19 to TRBJ2-7; 10 nucleotides line up with TRBD1. V was pared by 5 bases and J by 5 bases, with 9 bases of the junction left unmatched. CDR3 length equals 15 residues. Germline assignment: CDR1 LNHDA and CDR2 SQIVND (reference sequence). Full variable domain (rest looked up from reference TRBV19 and TRBJ2-7): DGGITQSPKYLFRKEGQNVTLSCEQNLNHDAMYWYRQDPGQGLRLIYYSQIVNDFQKGDIAEGYSVSREKKESFPLTVTSAQKNPTAFYLCASSPGQGLRDEQYFGPGTRLTVT.

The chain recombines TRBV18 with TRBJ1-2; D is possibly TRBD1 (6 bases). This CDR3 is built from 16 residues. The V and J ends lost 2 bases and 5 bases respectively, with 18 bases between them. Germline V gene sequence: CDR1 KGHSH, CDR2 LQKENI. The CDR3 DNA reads TGTGCCAGCTCACCATCCGGGGGCGCGGTGAATTATGGCTACACCTTC. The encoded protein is CASSPSGGAVNYGYTF.

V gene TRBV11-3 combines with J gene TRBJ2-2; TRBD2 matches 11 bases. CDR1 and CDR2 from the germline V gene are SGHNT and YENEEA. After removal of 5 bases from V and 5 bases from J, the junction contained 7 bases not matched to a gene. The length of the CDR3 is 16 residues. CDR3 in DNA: TGTGCCAGCAGCCAACTAGCGGGAGACGGAACCGGGGAGCTGTTTTTT. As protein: CASSQLAGDGTGELFF.

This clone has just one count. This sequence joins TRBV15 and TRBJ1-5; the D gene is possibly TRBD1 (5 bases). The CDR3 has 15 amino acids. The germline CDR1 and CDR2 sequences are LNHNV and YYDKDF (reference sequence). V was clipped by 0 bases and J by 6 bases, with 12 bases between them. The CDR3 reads CATSRDGGEAQPQHF. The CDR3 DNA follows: TGTGCCACCAGCAGAGATGGGGGGGAAGCTCAGCCCCAGCATTTT. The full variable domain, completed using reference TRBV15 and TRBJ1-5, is DAMVIQNPRYQVTQFGKPVTLSCSQTLNHNVMYWYQQKSSQAPKLLFHYYDKDFNNEADTPDNFQSRRPNTSFCFLDIRSPGLGDTAMYLCATSRDGGEAQPQHFGDGTRLSIL.

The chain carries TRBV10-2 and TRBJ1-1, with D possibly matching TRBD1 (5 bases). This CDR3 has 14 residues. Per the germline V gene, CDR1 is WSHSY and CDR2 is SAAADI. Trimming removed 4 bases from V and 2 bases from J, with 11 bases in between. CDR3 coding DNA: TGCGCCAGCAGTGGGGACGGTATAAACACTGAAGCTTTCTTT. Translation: CASSGDGINTEAFF.

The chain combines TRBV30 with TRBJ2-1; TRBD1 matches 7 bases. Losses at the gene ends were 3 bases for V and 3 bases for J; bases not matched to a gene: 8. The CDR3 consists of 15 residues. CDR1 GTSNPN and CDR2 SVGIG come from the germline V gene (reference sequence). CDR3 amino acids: CAWSTGVSYYNEQFF. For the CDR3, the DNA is TGTGCCTGGAGCACAGGGGTGTCCTACTACAATGAGCAGTTCTTC.

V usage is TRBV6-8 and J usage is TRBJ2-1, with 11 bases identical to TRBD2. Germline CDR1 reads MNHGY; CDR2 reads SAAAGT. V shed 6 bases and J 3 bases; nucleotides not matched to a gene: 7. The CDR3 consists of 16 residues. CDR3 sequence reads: CASRPLGTSGYNEQFF. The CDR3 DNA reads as TGTGCCAGCAGACCACTGGGGACTAGCGGCTACAATGAGCAGTTCTTC.

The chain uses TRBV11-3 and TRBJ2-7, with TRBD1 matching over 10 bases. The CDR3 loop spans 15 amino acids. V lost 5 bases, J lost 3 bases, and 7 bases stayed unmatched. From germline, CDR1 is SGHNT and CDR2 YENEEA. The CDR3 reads CASSPTGTGVYEQYF. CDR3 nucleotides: TGTGCCAGCAGCCCGACCGGGACAGGGGTCTACGAGCAGTACTTC.

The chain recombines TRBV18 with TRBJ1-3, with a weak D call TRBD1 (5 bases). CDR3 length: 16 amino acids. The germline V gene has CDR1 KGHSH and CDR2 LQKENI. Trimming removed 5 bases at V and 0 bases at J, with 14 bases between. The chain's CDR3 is CASSTDQRGSGNTIYF. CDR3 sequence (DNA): TGTGCCAGCTCAACCGACCAGAGGGGCTCTGGAAACACCATATATTTT.